Following are 3 T cell receptor beta chains from one sample sequenced in a study of blood T cells in healthy people across ages. Using a J-beta primer mix together with a sample-barcoded 5' primer, a second PCR was run for about 7 to 12 cycles. TCRdb analysed the 5' RACE reads with MiXCR anew, one entry per CDR3 protein. The data contain 650,000 to 1,000,000 distinct CDR3 sequences, more than 35% of them singletons. The material sequenced was blood. The receptors stem from a man at least 80 years old in good health.

The chain employs TRBV12-3 or TRBV12-4 and TRBJ1-3, with D uncertain. The CDR3 consists of 14 residues. The germline V and J ends were trimmed by 6 bases and 3 bases, with 12 bases remaining between them. CDR3 DNA: TGTGCCAGCAGGCTAAAGGCAGATGGAAACACCATATATTTT. Residues: CASRLKADGNTIYF.

This chain links TRBV5-1 with TRBJ1-6; D possibly corresponds to TRBD1 (5 bases). The germline V and J ends were trimmed by 3 bases and 7 bases, with 14 bases remaining between them. The length of the CDR3 is 15 residues. The germline V gene has CDR1 SGHRS and CDR2 YFSETQ. CDR3 nucleotides: TGCGCCAGCAGCTCCCAGGGAGCAGGCAATTCACCCCTCCACTTT. Encoded protein: CASSSQGAGNSPLHF.

This clonotype was found a few times. The chain recombines TRBV11-3 with TRBJ2-1; D tentatively reads TRBD1 or TRBD2 (5 bases each). V dropped 0 bases and J dropped 4 bases, with 16 bases sitting between them. The CDR3 length is 17 residues. Per germline, CDR1 SGHNT and CDR2 YENEEA. The CDR3 here is CASSLDRGVSAYNEQFF. The CDR3 DNA sequence: TGTGCCAGCAGCTTAGATCGAGGGGTGTCCGCTTACAATGAGCAGTTCTTC.